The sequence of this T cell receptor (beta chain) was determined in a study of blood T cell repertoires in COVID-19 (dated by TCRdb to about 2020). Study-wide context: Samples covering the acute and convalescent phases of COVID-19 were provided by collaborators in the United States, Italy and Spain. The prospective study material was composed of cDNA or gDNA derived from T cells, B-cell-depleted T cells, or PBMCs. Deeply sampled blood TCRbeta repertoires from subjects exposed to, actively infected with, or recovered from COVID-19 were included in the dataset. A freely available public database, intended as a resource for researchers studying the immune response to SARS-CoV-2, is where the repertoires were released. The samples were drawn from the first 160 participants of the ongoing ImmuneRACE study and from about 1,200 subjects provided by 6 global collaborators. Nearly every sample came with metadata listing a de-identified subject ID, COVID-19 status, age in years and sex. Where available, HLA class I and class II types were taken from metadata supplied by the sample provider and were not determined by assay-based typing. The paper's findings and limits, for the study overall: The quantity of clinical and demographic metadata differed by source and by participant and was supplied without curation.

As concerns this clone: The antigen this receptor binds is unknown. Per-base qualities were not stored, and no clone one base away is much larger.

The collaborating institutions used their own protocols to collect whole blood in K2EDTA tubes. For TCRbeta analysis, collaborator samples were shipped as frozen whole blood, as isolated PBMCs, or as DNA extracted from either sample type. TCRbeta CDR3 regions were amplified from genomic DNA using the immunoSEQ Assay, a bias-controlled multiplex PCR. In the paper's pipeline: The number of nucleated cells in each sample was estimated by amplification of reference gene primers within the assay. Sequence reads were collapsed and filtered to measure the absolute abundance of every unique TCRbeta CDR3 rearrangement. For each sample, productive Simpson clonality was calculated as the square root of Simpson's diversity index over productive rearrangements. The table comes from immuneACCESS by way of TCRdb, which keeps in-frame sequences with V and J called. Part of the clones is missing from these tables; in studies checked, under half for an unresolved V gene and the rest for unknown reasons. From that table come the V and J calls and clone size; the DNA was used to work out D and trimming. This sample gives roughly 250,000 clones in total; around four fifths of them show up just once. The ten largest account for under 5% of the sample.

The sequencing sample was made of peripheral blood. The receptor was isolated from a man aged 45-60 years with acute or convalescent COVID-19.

The DNA reads TGTGCCAGTAGTCCAGGGGTCGGGGCCAACGTCCTGACTTTC. Its product reads: CASSPGVGANVLTF. The V gene is TRBV19 and the J gene is TRBJ2-6; a tentative D match to TRBD1 spans 6 bases. The CDR3 holds 14 amino acids from the cysteine to the phenylalanine. Of all the DNA, just the CDR3 is kept, 42 bases in frame from base 1. The germline V gene (reference sequence) supplies CDR1 LNHDA and CDR2 SQIVND. V and J lose 5 bases and 4 bases, and a span of 9 bases separates them.